The TCR beta chain described here comes from a study of T-cell reconstitution after alpha-beta-depleted transplantation in children (dated by TCRdb to about 2016). Describing the broader study: Using TCR repertoire profiling, the study quantitatively followed how T-cell immune reconstitution unfolded in children after TCRalphabeta/CD19-depleted allogeneic hematopoietic cell transplantation.

The CDR3, cysteine through phenylalanine, is 13 amino acids long. Left in the record is the CDR3 DNA by itself, 39 bases read in frame from the first base. V is reduced by 6 bases and J by 6 bases, leaving a spacing of 14 bases between them. The library was obtained by PCR. The instrument was an Illumina HiSeq 2500. TCR libraries were prepared with molecular barcoding, using unique molecular identifiers to normalize TCRbeta repertoire quantification. TCRdb ran its own pipeline on the public reads, namely fastp trimming at Q25 and MiXCR clone calling, and kept in-frame beta chains. Every entry covers one CDR3 protein and lists the most common genes and DNA from its rows. Here the sample has about 690,000 distinct CDR3 sequences; about 15% occur a single time. The ten largest clonotypes hold approximately 1.1% of the sample. This clonotype was observed a handful of times. Its antigen is unknown. No much larger clone is present one base from it, and per-base qualities are unavailable.

This TCR derives from a human donor who donated a stem cell graft to a child with acute myeloid leukemia. The sample was PBMCs from the stem cell graft donor, taken from the stem cell graft. The sequence links TRBV12-3 or TRBV12-4 to TRBJ1-2; the D region possibly corresponds to TRBD1 (6 bases align). CDR3 protein: CASSSTGIDGYTF. In nucleotides, the sequence is TGTGCCAGCAGCAGCACAGGGATAGATGGCTACACCTTC.